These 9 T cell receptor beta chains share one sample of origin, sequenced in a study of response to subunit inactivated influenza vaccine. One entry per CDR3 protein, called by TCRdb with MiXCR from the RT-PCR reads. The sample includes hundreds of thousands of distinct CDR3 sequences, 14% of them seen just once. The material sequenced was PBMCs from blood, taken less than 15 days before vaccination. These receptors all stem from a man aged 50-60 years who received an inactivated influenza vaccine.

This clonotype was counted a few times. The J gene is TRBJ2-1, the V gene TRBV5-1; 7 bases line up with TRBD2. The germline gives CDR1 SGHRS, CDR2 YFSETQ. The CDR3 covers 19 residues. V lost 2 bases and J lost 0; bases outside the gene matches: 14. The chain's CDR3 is CASSFRAGPTGGSYNEQFF. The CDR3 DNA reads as TGCGCCAGCAGCTTTCGAGCGGGCCCCACGGGGGGCTCCTACAATGAGCAGTTCTTC.

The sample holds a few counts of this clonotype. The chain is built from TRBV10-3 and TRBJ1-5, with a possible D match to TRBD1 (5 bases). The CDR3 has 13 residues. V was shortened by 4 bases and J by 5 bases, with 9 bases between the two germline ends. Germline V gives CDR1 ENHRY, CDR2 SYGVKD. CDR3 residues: CAISGWGDQPQHF. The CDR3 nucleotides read TGTGCCATCAGTGGTTGGGGGGATCAGCCCCAGCATTTT.

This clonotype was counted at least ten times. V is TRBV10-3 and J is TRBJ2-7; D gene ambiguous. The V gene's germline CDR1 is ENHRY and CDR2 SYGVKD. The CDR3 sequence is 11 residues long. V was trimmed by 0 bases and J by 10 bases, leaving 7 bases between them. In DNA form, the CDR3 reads TGTGCCATCAGTGAGTCACACAGTCAGTACTTC. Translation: CAISESHSQYF.

CDR3 bases: TGTGCCATCAGTGATCCAGGGCCCACTGAAGCTTTCTTT. Translated, it gives CAISDPGPTEAFF. The rearrangement joins TRBV10-3 to TRBJ1-1, with D maybe TRBD1 (5 bases). Germline V gene sequence: CDR1 ENHRY, CDR2 SYGVKD. This CDR3 has 13 residues. V lost 3 bases and J 4 bases, leaving 9 bases between the germline ends.

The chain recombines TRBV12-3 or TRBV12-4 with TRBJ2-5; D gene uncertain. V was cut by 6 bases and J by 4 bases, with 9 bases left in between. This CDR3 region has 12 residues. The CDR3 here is CASRKSLETQYF. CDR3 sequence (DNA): TGTGCCAGCAGGAAATCCCTAGAGACCCAGTACTTC.

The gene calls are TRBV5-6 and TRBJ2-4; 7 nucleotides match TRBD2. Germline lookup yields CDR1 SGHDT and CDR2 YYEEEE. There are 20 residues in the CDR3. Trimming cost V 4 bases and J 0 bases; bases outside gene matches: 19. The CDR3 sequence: CASSPRWGFPGGQAKNIQYF. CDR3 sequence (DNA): TGTGCCAGCAGCCCCCGGTGGGGGTTCCCGGGAGGCCAAGCCAAAAACATTCAGTACTTC.

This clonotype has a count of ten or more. CDR3 bases: TGTGCCAGCAGTAACAGGGCGACTAACTATGGCTACACCTTC. The encoded protein is CASSNRATNYGYTF. The J gene is TRBJ1-2, the V gene TRBV12-3 or TRBV12-4; maybe TRBD1 (6 bases). The CDR3 contains 14 residues. Trimming took 5 bases from V and 0 from J, leaving 10 bases between them.

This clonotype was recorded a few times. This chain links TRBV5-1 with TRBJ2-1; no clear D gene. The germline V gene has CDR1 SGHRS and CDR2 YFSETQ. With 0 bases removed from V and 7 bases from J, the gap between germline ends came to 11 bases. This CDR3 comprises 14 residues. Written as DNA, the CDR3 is TGCGCCAGCAGCTTGGCCGGAAGTGTAAATGAGCAGTTCTTC. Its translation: CASSLAGSVNEQFF.

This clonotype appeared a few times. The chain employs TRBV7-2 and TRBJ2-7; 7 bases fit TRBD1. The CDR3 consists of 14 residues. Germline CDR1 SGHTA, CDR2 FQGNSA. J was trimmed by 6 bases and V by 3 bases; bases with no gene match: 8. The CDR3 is CASSFQQGDGEQYF. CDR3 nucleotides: TGTGCCAGCAGCTTCCAGCAGGGGGATGGCGAGCAGTACTTC.